A single sample gave rise to the 5 T cell receptor beta chains below, sequenced in a study of CD4 T cells in relation to SARS-CoV-2 and coronaviruses. TCRdb keeps only in-frame clones here, not all; method: immunoSEQ multiplex PCR. The sample shows roughly 20,000 clones, 74% of them seen only once. What these receptors recognize is not known. Unexposed donor CD4+ T cells date from about 2011-2018, before the COVID-19 pandemic. CD4+ T cells were isolated from the cells after around 11 days of culture. Sequencing was carried out using CD4+ T cells from PBMCs, cultured in vitro. All receptors derive from a human donor in good health.

The rearrangement uses TRBV24-1 and TRBJ2-7; D unclear. The germline V gene encodes CDR1 KGHDR and CDR2 SFDVKD. Trimming stripped 4 bases from V and 1 base from J, with 7 bases between. The CDR3 runs to 13 residues. The chain's CDR3 is CATSEGRSYEQYF. In nucleotides, the CDR3 is TGTGCCACCAGTGAGGGCCGTTCCTACGAGCAGTACTTC.

This chain connects TRBV30 to TRBJ2-2; D gene uncertain. The CDR3 length is 16 residues. V was trimmed by 4 bases and J by 4 bases, leaving 19 bases between them. The germline V gene encodes CDR1 GTSNPN and CDR2 SVGIG (reference sequence). This CDR3 is CAWTLESRVGTGELFF. CDR3 DNA sequence: TGTGCCTGGACGTTAGAATCTCGGGTGGGCACCGGGGAGCTGTTTTTT.

This chain connects TRBV5-1 to TRBJ1-3, with D maybe TRBD1 (5 bases). The CDR3 sequence is 17 residues long. CDR1 is SGHRS, CDR2 YFSETQ, per germline. Trimming pared 0 bases from V and 0 bases from J, leaving 13 bases between. In DNA form, the CDR3 reads TGCGCCAGCAGCTTGGCGCCCGGGGCAAGCTCTGGAAACACCATATATTTT. Translating it yields CASSLAPGASSGNTIYF.

This clone appeared a few times. The rearrangement links TRBV9 to TRBJ2-2, with D perhaps TRBD2 (6 bases). With 0 bases removed from V and 5 bases from J, the gap between germline ends came to 11 bases. There are 15 residues in the CDR3. The germline gives CDR1 SGDLS, CDR2 YYNGEE. The chain's CDR3 is CASSVGGSGTGELFF. The CDR3 DNA sequence: TGTGCCAGCAGCGTAGGGGGTAGCGGAACCGGGGAGCTGTTTTTT.

As DNA, the CDR3 is TGTGCCAGCAGTGAAGGCGTCCGCGATTTGGCCGGGGTTAATTCACCCCTCCACTTT. Its protein is CASSEGVRDLAGVNSPLHF. This chain connects TRBV6-1 to TRBJ1-6; the D is unclear. CDR3 length equals 19 residues. Trimming took 1 base from V and 6 from J, leaving 22 bases between them. Germline CDR1 and CDR2: MNHNS and SASEGT.